Below, one T cell receptor beta chain is given with its context. The sample is drawn from a study of technical replicates of blood from a few donors. Sequencing used immunoSEQ multiplex PCR; TCRdb keeps in-frame clones, though not all of them. Of 60,000 to 90,000 clones listed, approximately 96% are singletons. Germline CDR1 GTSNPN, CDR2 SVGIG (reference sequence). The CDR3 loop spans 13 amino acids. With 5 bases clipped from V and 7 bases from J, the junction kept 1 base outside the gene matches. The receptor was isolated from a human donor in good health. The source material was T cells isolated from PBMCs. The V and J genes are TRBV30 and TRBJ1-6; TRBD1 agrees at 11 bases. CDR3 coding DNA: TGTGCCTGGGGGACAGGGGGAAATTCACCCCTCCACTTT. Its protein is CAWGTGGNSPLHF.